The source of this TCR beta chain is a study of T cells in localized non-small cell lung cancer. Study outcomes and limitations: Sequencing involved a lone tumor region, leaving heterogeneity possible.

Regarding this clone: Its antigen is as yet unknown.

The CDR3 consists of 13 residues. CDR1 is SGDLS, CDR2 YYNGEE, per germline. Trimming removed 7 bases from V and 2 bases from J; junction bases left unmatched: 2. Produced via immunoSEQ multiplex PCR; TCRdb's table is partial and in-frame only. Of 750 to 1,000 clones listed, around a fifth are singletons. This specimen was normal lung tissue next to the tumor, taken before any cancer treatment. This receptor was obtained from a male donor at least 60 years old with stage III lung adenocarcinoma. The genes are TRBV9 and TRBJ1-5; TRBD1 agrees at 8 bases. CDR3 DNA: TGTGCCAGCGGACAGGGCGGCAATCAGCCCCAGCATTTT. It yields the protein CASGQGGNQPQHF.